The T cell receptor beta chain described here comes from a study of identifying expanded T cells in peripheral blood. Comments on this clone: Its antigen is currently unknown.

Collection occurred without any documented infections or immune events in donors. Generated by immunoSEQ multiplex PCR, the TCRdb table keeps only in-frame clones and is missing some. The repertoire includes roughly 100,000 clones, more than 70% of them detected once, and roughly 14% sits in the top ten. This CDR3 spans 14 amino acids. Germline V CDR1 and CDR2: KGHSH, LQKENI. V lost 3 bases, J lost 1 base, and 10 bases lay in between. Study observations and caveats: Two-week clone count variance significantly increased as total template count grew. Technical replicates showed about 1.1 changed clones; roughly two weeks about 16.4; four weeks 19.

The chain links TRBV18 to TRBJ2-7; D is uncertain. The source is a person aged 18 to 75 in good health. The sample was blood. Here the CDR3 reads CASSPPVGSYEQYF. The CDR3, as DNA: TGTGCCAGCTCACCTCCGGTGGGGTCCTACGAGCAGTACTTC.